The TCR beta chain described here comes from a study of tumor-infiltrating lymphocytes in primary liver carcinoma. Study-wide background: Surgical resection served as treatment for the primary liver carcinoma of these patients.

Germline DNA was also extracted, and blood RNA derived from unsorted whole blood. Concerning this clonotype: What it binds is unknown.

Whole-study results and caveats: When set against blood, tumors had a significantly higher top-250-clone fraction (p = 0.039). Tumor-adjacent and tumor-blood pairs shared less of their repertoires than tumor region pairs shared.

Germline V lookup: CDR1 SGHRS, CDR2 YFSETQ. This CDR3 is built from 15 residues. The ends were cut back, 0 bases at V and 7 bases at J, with 13 bases in the middle. Starting from roughly 0.5 ug of total RNA, TCR beta cDNA was produced with a primer in the constant region. Each TCR beta library was derived from three nested multiplex PCR rounds that employed slightly modified ARM-PCR. In the first two PCR rounds, TRBV1-TRBV30 forward primers were paired with a C-beta reverse primer, and each round lasted 10 cycles. TCRdb re-called the multiplex PCR reads with MiXCR, one entry per CDR3 protein. This table holds about 300,000 distinct CDR3 sequences, 60% to 80% found once.

The TCR comes from a man between 35 and 55 years old with primary liver carcinoma and hepatitis B virus infection. Sample: peripheral blood. This chain uses TRBV5-1 with TRBJ1-4; unclear D gene. The CDR3 DNA follows: TGCGCCAGCAGCTTGGCCCCGGGGAACGGTGAAAAACTGTTTTTT. Encoded protein: CASSLAPGNGEKLFF.